The next 3 T cell receptor beta chains were all read from a single sample in a study of T-cell memory formation after mild COVID-19. TCRdb used MiXCR to reprocess the 5' RACE reads, holding one entry per CDR3 protein. The table has 150,000 to 200,000 distinct CDR3 sequences, 11% seen once; the top ten hold roughly 3.8%. The sequenced sample consisted of PBMCs or a T cell subset sorted from them (not recorded which). All receptors derive from a man between 18 and 29 years old who had mild COVID-19 (a few samples of this study predate the infection). Cell type and time point are not known.

This clonotype was counted at least ten times. This sequence joins TRBV28 and TRBJ1-1, with a weak D call TRBD1 (6 bases). The CDR3 has 15 residues. Trimming stripped 7 bases from V and 4 bases from J, with 19 bases between. Germline V lookup: CDR1 MDHEN, CDR2 SYDVKM. The DNA of the CDR3 is TGTGCCAGCAACCTGAATACAGGGAGGGGCACTGAAGCTTTCTTT. It codes for CASNLNTGRGTEAFF.

This clonotype was counted many times. The chain couples TRBV4-3 to TRBJ2-1, with D tentatively TRBD2 (5 bases). Trimming left V 0 bases short and J 6 bases short, with 6 bases between. The CDR3 is made up of 13 amino acids. Germline loops: CDR1 LGHNA, CDR2 YSLEER. CDR3 nucleotides: TGCGCCAGCAGCCAAGAACTAGTCAATGAGCAGTTCTTC. It yields the protein CASSQELVNEQFF.

This chain uses TRBV12-2 with TRBJ1-5; the table gives TRBD1 as D, unverified against the DNA. TRBV12-2 is annotated as a pseudogene. The CDR3 is 17 residues long. Written as DNA, the CDR3 is TGTGCAAGTCGCTTCATTCGGCCGGGACCCGTTAACTTGCCCCAGCATTTT. It yields the protein CASRFIRPGPVNLPQHF.